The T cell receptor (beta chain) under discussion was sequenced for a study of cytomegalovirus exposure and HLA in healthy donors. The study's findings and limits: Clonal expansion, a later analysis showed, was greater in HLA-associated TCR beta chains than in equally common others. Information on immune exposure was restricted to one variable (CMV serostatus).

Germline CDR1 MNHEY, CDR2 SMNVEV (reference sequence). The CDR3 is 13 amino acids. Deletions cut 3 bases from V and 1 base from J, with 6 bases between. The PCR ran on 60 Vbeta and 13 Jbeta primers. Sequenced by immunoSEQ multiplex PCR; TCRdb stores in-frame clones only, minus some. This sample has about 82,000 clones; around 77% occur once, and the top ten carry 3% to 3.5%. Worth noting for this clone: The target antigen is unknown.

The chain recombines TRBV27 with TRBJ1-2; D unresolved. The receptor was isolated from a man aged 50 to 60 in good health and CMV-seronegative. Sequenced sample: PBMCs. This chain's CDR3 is CASSLGFNYGYTF. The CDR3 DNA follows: TGTGCCAGCAGTTTGGGCTTTAACTATGGCTACACCTTC.